Below, 30 T cell receptor beta chains from the same sample are listed, as sequenced in a study of shared clonotypes between healthy human individuals. The repertoire was sequenced with immunoSEQ multiplex PCR; TCRdb's copy has only in-frame clones and lacks some. The table includes some 360,000 clones, around 67% detected once. The sequencing sample was made of memory CD4+ T cells sorted from blood. Subset reported: CD45RA-negative fraction. The source of these receptors is a man under 40 in good health.

This clone was found once. The chain links TRBV5-5 to TRBJ2-1; 7 positions agree with TRBD1. The CDR3 is made up of 13 amino acids. V gave up 5 bases and J gave up 4 bases; unmatched junction bases: 3. The germline V gene has CDR1 SGHKS and CDR2 YYEKEE (reference sequence). CDR3 DNA: TGTGCCAGCAGTCGACAGGGTTACAATGAGCAGTTCTTC. This translates into CASSRQGYNEQFF.

The chain uses TRBV13 and TRBJ2-3; the match to TRBD2 covers 9 bases. Unmatched junction bases numbered 7, after V lost 1 base and J lost 5 bases. The germline V gene encodes CDR1 PRHDT and CDR2 FYEKMQ (reference sequence). The CDR3 extends over 16 amino acids. CDR3 in DNA: TGTGCCAGCAGCTTAGTTAAGGCTAGCGGGGTAGATACGCAGTATTTT. Translated: CASSLVKASGVDTQYF. Combining the CDR3 with reference TRBV13 and TRBJ2-3 gives the whole variable domain AAGVIQSPRHLIKEKRETATLKCYPIPRHDTVYWYQQGPGQDPQFLISFYEKMQSDKGSIPDRFSAQQFSDYHSELNMSSLELGDSALYFCASSLVKASGVDTQYFGPGTRLTVL.

The J gene is TRBJ2-7, the V gene TRBV5-1; 7 nucleotides line up with TRBD1. Germline lookup yields CDR1 SGHRS and CDR2 YFSETQ. This CDR3 has 13 amino acids. With 0 bases clipped from V and 7 bases from J, the junction kept 4 bases outside the gene matches. Here the CDR3 DNA reads TGCGCCAGCAGCTTGGGACAGGGAAAGGAGCAGTACTTC. Translation: CASSLGQGKEQYF. The complete variable domain, with remaining parts taken from reference TRBV5-1 and TRBJ2-7, reads KAGVTQTPRYLIKTRGQQVTLSCSPISGHRSVSWYQQTPGQGLQFLFEYFSETQRNKGNFPGRFSGRQFSNSRSEMNVSTLELGDSALYLCASSLGQGKEQYFGPGTRLTVT.

The V call is TRBV5-4, the J call TRBJ2-7; the D gene is possibly TRBD1 (6 bases). This CDR3 has 11 amino acids. Trimming pared 5 bases from V and 4 bases from J, leaving 7 bases between. CDR1 and CDR2 from the germline V gene are SGHNT and YYREEE (reference sequence). The CDR3 loop is CASRQGYEQYF. The CDR3 DNA follows: TGTGCCAGCAGGCAGGGGTACGAGCAGTACTTC.

The chain uses TRBV5-8 and TRBJ2-7; weak D call: TRBD1 (5 bases). Per the germline V gene, CDR1 is SGHTS and CDR2 is YDEGEE. The V end was cut by 4 bases, the J end by 4 bases, with 15 bases between. This CDR3 has 14 amino acids. DNA for the CDR3: TGTGCCAGCAGCCCAATCAGGGTGGGATACGAGCAGTACTTC. Its translation is CASSPIRVGYEQYF.

This chain connects TRBV19 to TRBJ1-2, with D perhaps matching TRBD1 (6 bases). CDR1 is LNHDA and CDR2 is SQIVND in the germline V gene (reference sequence). This CDR3 has 13 amino acids. V lost 6 bases, J lost 4 bases, and 12 bases lay in between. CDR3 loop: CASSLQGAYGYTF. CDR3 nucleotide sequence: TGTGCCAGTAGCTTACAGGGCGCCTATGGCTACACCTTC.

The chain recombines TRBV6-5 with TRBJ2-5, with TRBD2 matching over 7 bases. This CDR3 is built from 15 residues. Germline-derived CDR1 and CDR2 are MNHEY and SVGAGI. V was clipped by 0 bases and J by 5 bases; unmatched bases: 6. CDR3 amino acids: CASSYSAGVGETQYF. The CDR3 DNA is TGTGCCAGCAGTTACTCGGCGGGAGTGGGGGAGACCCAGTACTTC.

This clone showed up just a few times. The V gene is TRBV7-2, the J gene TRBJ2-1; 9 nucleotides line up with TRBD2. V gave up 4 bases and J gave up 9 bases; unmatched junction bases: 10. CDR3 length: 15 amino acids. CDR1 SGHTA and CDR2 FQGNSA come from the germline V gene. The DNA for the CDR3 is TGTGCCAGCAGCTCAAACCCGGGACTAGCCGGTGAGCAGTTCTTC. Its translation is CASSSNPGLAGEQFF. The full variable domain, rest sourced from reference TRBV7-2 and TRBJ2-1, is GAGVSQSPSNKVTEKGKDVELRCDPISGHTALYWYRQSLGQGLEFLIYFQGNSAPDKSGLPSDRFSAERTGGSVSTLTIQRTQQEDSAVYLCASSSNPGLAGEQFFGPGTRLTVL.

The rearrangement uses TRBV10-3 and TRBJ2-1; no reliable D call. Trimming cost V 3 bases and J 5 bases, with 11 bases left between them. Germline V gives CDR1 ENHRY, CDR2 SYGVKD. The CDR3 covers 14 residues. DNA of the CDR3: TGTGCCATCAGTGATTTTGTGCGTGACAATGAGCAGTTCTTC. Translated: CAISDFVRDNEQFF.

The V and J genes are TRBV27 and TRBJ2-1; D possibly corresponds to TRBD2 (6 bases). The CDR3 is made up of 15 amino acids. V was trimmed by 1 base and J by 8 bases, leaving 15 bases between them. Germline loops: CDR1 MNHEY, CDR2 SMNVEV (reference sequence). The CDR3 region has the DNA TGTGCCAGCAGTTTATTGGCGGGGCCTGGCTATGAGCAGTTCTTC. This translates into CASSLLAGPGYEQFF.

The V call is TRBV19, the J call TRBJ1-1, with TRBD1 identical over 8 bases. The CDR3 contains 14 residues. J was trimmed by 11 bases and V by 6 bases; bases with no gene match: 14. The germline V gene has CDR1 LNHDA and CDR2 SQIVND (reference sequence). CDR3 nucleotides: TGTGCCAGTAGAATACTGGACAGGGAAGGGACGGCTTTCTTT. Its protein is CASRILDREGTAFF.

This clone is a singleton in its sample. The rearrangement uses TRBV2 and TRBJ2-1; 11 bases fit TRBD1. V was pared by 6 bases and J by 6 bases, with 7 bases of the junction left unmatched. The germline gives CDR1 SNHLY, CDR2 FYNNEI. There are 15 residues in the CDR3. The CDR3 coding sequence is TGTGCCAGCAGGGACAGGGGGCGGGGAGGCAATGAGCAGTTCTTC. This gives the protein CASRDRGRGGNEQFF.

The rearrangement joins TRBV5-5 to TRBJ2-5, with TRBD2 matching over 8 bases. Trimming cost V 1 base and J 4 bases; bases outside gene matches: 3. CDR1 SGHKS and CDR2 YYEKEE come from the germline V gene (reference sequence). The CDR3 consists of 14 residues. The CDR3 nucleotides are TGTGCCAGCAGCTTGAACGCGGGAGGAGAGACCCAGTACTTC. It translates to CASSLNAGGETQYF.

This clone was observed a few times. This chain connects TRBV11-3 to TRBJ2-2; weak D call: TRBD1 (6 bases). The V and J ends lost 5 bases and 6 bases respectively, with 13 bases between them. In germline, CDR1 is SGHNT, CDR2 YENEEA. The CDR3 loop spans 14 amino acids. The CDR3 DNA reads as TGTGCCAGCAGCCGACAGGTGTTGGCCGGGGAGCTGTTTTTT. Translating it yields CASSRQVLAGELFF.

A few counts support this clone. The chain employs TRBV28 and TRBJ2-1; maybe TRBD2 (6 bases). The CDR3 runs 14 residues. Germline V gene data show CDR1 as MDHEN and CDR2 as SYDVKM. V was shortened by 10 bases and J by 4 bases, with 17 bases between the two germline ends. CDR3 nucleotide sequence: TGTGCCACCACTCCCGGGCGGGATTACAATGAGCAGTTCTTC. Translated, it gives CATTPGRDYNEQFF.

V usage is TRBV19 and J usage is TRBJ1-1; TRBD1 might be the D (5 bases). V dropped 5 bases and J dropped 0 bases, with 19 bases sitting between them. The germline V gene encodes CDR1 LNHDA and CDR2 SQIVND (reference sequence). CDR3 length: 17 residues. CDR3 residues: CASSRPGTGTLNTEAFF. CDR3 DNA: TGTGCCAGTAGTCGACCCGGGACGGGTACCCTGAACACTGAAGCTTTCTTT.

A few counts support this clone. V usage is TRBV5-4 and J usage is TRBJ1-2, with D possibly TRBD1 on 5 matching bases. Germline V gene data show CDR1 as SGHNT and CDR2 as YYREEE (reference sequence). The V and J ends lost 4 bases and 8 bases respectively, with 18 bases between them. The length of the CDR3 is 14 residues. CDR3 amino acids: CASSVNQGAGGYTF. The CDR3 bases are TGTGCCAGCAGCGTGAACCAGGGAGCGGGCGGCTACACCTTC.

This clone occurred a few times. This chain connects TRBV5-1 to TRBJ1-3; D is ambiguous. The CDR3 sequence is 14 residues long. CDR1 SGHRS and CDR2 YFSETQ come from the germline V gene. With 1 base removed from V and 0 bases from J, the gap between germline ends came to 5 bases. The CDR3 DNA sequence: TGCGCCAGCAGCTTGACTGTCTCTGGAAACACCATATATTTT. Protein: CASSLTVSGNTIYF. The full variable domain, in which reference TRBV5-1 and TRBJ1-3 provide the parts outside the CDR3, is KAGVTQTPRYLIKTRGQQVTLSCSPISGHRSVSWYQQTPGQGLQFLFEYFSETQRNKGNFPGRFSGRQFSNSRSEMNVSTLELGDSALYLCASSLTVSGNTIYFGEGSWLTVV.

V is TRBV5-4 and J is TRBJ2-5; D is unclear. The CDR3 has 13 residues. Trimming stripped 3 bases from V and 2 bases from J, with 8 bases between. CDR1 and CDR2 (germline): SGHNT, YYREEE (reference sequence). The CDR3 loop reads CASSSEIQETQYF. As DNA, the CDR3 is TGTGCCAGCAGCTCTGAGATACAAGAGACCCAGTACTTC.

The J gene is TRBJ2-3, the V gene TRBV5-1; D not certain. V lost 1 base, J lost 4 bases, and 13 bases lay in between. The CDR3 extends over 15 amino acids. CDR1 and CDR2 (germline): SGHRS, YFSETQ. The CDR3 spells CASSLRVTAPDTQYF. CDR3 nucleotides: TGCGCCAGCAGCTTGAGGGTCACTGCGCCAGATACGCAGTATTTT.

The J gene is TRBJ2-7, the V gene TRBV6-1; 12 bases map to TRBD1. The V gene's germline CDR1 is MNHNS and CDR2 SASEGT. The CDR3 totals 13 residues. V lost 10 bases, J lost 6 bases, and 7 bases stayed unmatched. The CDR3 sequence: CATRGQGASEQYF. CDR3 nucleotides: TGTGCCACCAGGGGACAGGGGGCGAGCGAGCAGTACTTC.

The genes are TRBV2 and TRBJ2-7; D remains ambiguous. CDR1 SNHLY and CDR2 FYNNEI come from the germline V gene. V was shortened by 6 bases and J by 0 bases, with 6 bases between the two germline ends. The CDR3 is 12 amino acids. CDR3 sequence (DNA): TGTGCCAGCAGCTCCAGCTCCTACGAGCAGTACTTC. It yields the protein CASSSSSYEQYF.

The V call is TRBV28, the J call TRBJ1-2, with D tentatively TRBD1 (6 bases). This CDR3 has 14 amino acids. V lost 6 bases and J 4 bases, leaving 15 bases between the germline ends. Germline assignment: CDR1 MDHEN and CDR2 SYDVKM. CDR3 DNA sequence: TGTGCCAGCAGGCGCAGCACAGGGAGCTATGGCTACACCTTC. Protein: CASRRSTGSYGYTF.

The rearrangement uses TRBV5-6 and TRBJ2-5; D possibly corresponds to TRBD1 (5 bases). The CDR3 spans 14 residues. Germline V gives CDR1 SGHDT, CDR2 YYEEEE. V shed 7 bases and J shed 5 bases, with 18 bases lying between them. The DNA for the CDR3 is TGTGCCAGCCATAAACAGGCTATCGGGGAGACCCAGTACTTC. Translating gives CASHKQAIGETQYF. Full variable domain (missing parts from reference TRBV5-6 and TRBJ2-5): DAGVTQSPTHLIKTRGQQVTLRCSPKSGHDTVSWYQQALGQGPQFIFQYYEEEERQRGNFPDRFSGHQFPNYSSELNVNALLLGDSALYLCASHKQAIGETQYFGPGTRLLVL.

This chain joins TRBV28 and TRBJ2-6, with unresolved D. The length of the CDR3 is 15 residues. Germline lookup yields CDR1 MDHEN and CDR2 SYDVKM. The V end lost 5 bases, the J end lost 0 bases, and 8 bases lay between the germline ends. The CDR3 is CASSLDGSGANVLTF. DNA of the CDR3: TGTGCCAGCAGTCTGGACGGCTCTGGGGCCAACGTCCTGACTTTC.

This chain uses TRBV4-2 with TRBJ2-7, with 11 bases fitting TRBD2. The CDR3 length is 16 residues. J was trimmed by 4 bases and V by 0 bases; bases with no gene match: 5. Germline values: CDR1 LGHNA, CDR2 YNFKEQ. This CDR3 is CASSQETSGTSYEQYF. CDR3 bases: TGTGCCAGCAGCCAAGAGACTAGCGGGACCTCTTACGAGCAGTACTTC.

About this clone: Possible read error: a much larger clone is one base away. Written as DNA, the CDR3 is TGTGCCAGCAGTTCCATCGGCGGGAGCTCCTACGAGCAGTACTTC. Its protein is CASSSIGGSSYEQYF. The V and J genes are TRBV28 and TRBJ2-7; 7 positions match TRBD2. The CDR3 length is 15 residues. Germline assignment: CDR1 MDHEN and CDR2 SYDVKM. V shed 4 bases, J shed 0 bases, and the junction held 6 bases outside the gene matches.

This clone has more than one count but fewer than ten. The CDR3 region has the DNA TGTGCCAGCAGTTTCGTGACTGAAGCTTTCTTT. This gives the protein CASSFVTEAFF. The V and J genes are TRBV28 and TRBJ1-1; D gene unclear. The V end lost 3 bases, the J end lost 5 bases, and 4 bases lay between the germline ends. The CDR3 totals 11 residues. Germline lookup yields CDR1 MDHEN and CDR2 SYDVKM.

V is TRBV5-1 and J is TRBJ2-5; D perhaps matches TRBD1 (5 bases). V was trimmed by 8 bases and J by 5 bases, leaving 19 bases between them. Germline V gene sequence: CDR1 SGHRS, CDR2 YFSETQ. CDR3 size: 14 residues. The CDR3 region is CASSLGRAEETQYF. In nucleotides, the CDR3 is TGCGCCAGTTCTCTGGGCAGGGCGGAGGAGACCCAGTACTTC.

The J gene is TRBJ2-5, the V gene TRBV6-5; D not resolved. Germline values: CDR1 MNHEY, CDR2 SVGAGI. The CDR3 loop spans 16 amino acids. Trimming shortened V by 0 bases and J by 2 bases, and 13 bases separated the two germline ends. CDR3 protein: CASSYSHGGRQETQYF. The CDR3 DNA sequence: TGTGCCAGCAGTTACTCTCATGGCGGTAGACAAGAGACCCAGTACTTC.